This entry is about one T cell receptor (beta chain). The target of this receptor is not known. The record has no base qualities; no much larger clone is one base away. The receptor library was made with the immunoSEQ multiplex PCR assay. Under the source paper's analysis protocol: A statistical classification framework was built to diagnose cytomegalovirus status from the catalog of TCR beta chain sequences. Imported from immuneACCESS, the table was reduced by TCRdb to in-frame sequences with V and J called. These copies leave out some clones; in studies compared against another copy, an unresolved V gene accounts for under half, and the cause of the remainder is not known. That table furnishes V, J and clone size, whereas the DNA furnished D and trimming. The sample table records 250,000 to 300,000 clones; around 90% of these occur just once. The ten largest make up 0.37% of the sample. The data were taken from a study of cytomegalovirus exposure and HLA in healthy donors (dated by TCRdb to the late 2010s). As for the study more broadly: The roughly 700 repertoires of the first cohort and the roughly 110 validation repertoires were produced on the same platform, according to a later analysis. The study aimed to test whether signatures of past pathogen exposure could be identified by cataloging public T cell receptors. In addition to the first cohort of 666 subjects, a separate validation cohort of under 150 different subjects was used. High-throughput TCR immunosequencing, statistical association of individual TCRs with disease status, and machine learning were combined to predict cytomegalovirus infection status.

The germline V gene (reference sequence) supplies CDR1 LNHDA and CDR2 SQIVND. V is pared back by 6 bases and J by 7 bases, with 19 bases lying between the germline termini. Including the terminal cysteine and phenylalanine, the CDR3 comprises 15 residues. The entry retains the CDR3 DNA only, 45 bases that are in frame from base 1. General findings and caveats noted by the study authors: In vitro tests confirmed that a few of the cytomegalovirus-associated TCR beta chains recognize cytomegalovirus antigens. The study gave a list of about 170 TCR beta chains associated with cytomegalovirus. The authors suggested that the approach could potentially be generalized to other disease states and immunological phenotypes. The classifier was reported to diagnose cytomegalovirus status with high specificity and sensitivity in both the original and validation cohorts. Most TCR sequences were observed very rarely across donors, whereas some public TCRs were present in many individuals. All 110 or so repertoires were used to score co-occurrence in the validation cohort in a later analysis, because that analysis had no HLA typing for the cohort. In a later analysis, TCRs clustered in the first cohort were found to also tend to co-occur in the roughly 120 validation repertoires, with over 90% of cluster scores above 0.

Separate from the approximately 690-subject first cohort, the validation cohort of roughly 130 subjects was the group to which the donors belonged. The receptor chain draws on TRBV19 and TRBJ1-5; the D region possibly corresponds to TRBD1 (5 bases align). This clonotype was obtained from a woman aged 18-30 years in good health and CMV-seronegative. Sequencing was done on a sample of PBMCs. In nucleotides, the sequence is TGTGCCAGTAGCCCTGACGGGGGGGGTTTACAGCCCCAGCATTTT. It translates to CASSPDGGGLQPQHF.